This T cell receptor beta chain came from a study of vaccination effects on CD4 cells after COVID-19. A note on this clone: The antigen remains unidentified.

The table came from immunoSEQ multiplex PCR; TCRdb's copy has only in-frame clones and leaves some out. The sample gives about 39,000 clones, 82% of which show up once; 2.5% to 3.5% is in the top ten. The culture ran for about 10 days, and then CD4+ T cells were isolated. Broader study findings: Marked clonal contraction of infection- and vaccine-induced clones was seen late after vaccination.

The source is a human donor who received a COVID-19 vaccine. The specimen was CD4+ T cells from PBMCs cultured without peptide, collected before COVID-19 vaccination.

The CDR3 sequence: CASSPLIAGAGTGELFF. In DNA form, the CDR3 reads TGTGCCAGCTCACCACTCATAGCAGGGGCTGGCACCGGGGAGCTGTTTTTT. This chain connects TRBV18 to TRBJ2-2, with a tentative D call TRBD1 (6 bases). Trimming shortened V by 1 base and J by 4 bases, and 16 bases separated the two germline ends. CDR1 is KGHSH and CDR2 is LQKENI in the germline V gene. The CDR3 is 17 amino acids.